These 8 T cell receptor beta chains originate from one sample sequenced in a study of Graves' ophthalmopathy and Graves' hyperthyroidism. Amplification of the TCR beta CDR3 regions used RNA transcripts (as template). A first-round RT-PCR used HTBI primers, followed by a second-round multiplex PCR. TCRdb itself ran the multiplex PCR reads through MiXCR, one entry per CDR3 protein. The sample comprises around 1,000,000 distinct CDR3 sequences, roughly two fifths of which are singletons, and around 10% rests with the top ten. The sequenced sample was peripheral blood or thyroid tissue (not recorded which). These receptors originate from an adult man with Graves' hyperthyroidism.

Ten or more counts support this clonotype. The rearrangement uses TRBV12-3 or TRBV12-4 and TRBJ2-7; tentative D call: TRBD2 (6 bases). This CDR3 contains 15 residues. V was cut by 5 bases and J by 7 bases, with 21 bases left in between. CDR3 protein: CASSPSKGGKIEQYF. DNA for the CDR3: TGTGCCAGCAGTCCATCCAAAGGCGGGAAAATTGAGCAGTACTTC.

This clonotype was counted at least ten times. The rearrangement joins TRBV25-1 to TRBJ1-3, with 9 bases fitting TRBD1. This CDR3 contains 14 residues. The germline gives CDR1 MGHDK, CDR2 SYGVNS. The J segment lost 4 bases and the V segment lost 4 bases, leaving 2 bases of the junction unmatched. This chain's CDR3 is CASSAGTGGNTIYF. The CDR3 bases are TGTGCCAGCAGTGCCGGGACAGGGGGAAACACCATATATTTT.

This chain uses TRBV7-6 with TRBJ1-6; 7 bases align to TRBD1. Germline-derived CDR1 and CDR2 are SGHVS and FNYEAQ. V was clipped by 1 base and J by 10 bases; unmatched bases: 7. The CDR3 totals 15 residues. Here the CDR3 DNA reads TGTGCCAGCAGCTTAGGACAGGGTGGAGAATCACCCCTCCACTTT. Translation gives CASSLGQGGESPLHF.

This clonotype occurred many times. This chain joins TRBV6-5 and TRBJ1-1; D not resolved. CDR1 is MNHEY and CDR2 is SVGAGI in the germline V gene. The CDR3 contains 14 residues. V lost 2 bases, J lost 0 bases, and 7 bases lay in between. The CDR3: CASSYHSLNTEAFF. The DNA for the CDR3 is TGTGCCAGCAGTTACCACAGCCTGAACACTGAAGCTTTCTTT.

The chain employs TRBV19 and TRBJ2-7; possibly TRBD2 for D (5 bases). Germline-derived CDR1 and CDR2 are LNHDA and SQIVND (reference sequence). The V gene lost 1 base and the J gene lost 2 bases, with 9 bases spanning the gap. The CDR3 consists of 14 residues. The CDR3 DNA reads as TGTGCCAGTAGTATAGCTGAGGGCCCCTACGAGCAGTACTTC. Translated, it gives CASSIAEGPYEQYF.

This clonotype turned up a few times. The CDR3 DNA sequence: TGTGCCACCAGCAGAACCGGGGAGACCCAGTACTTC. Amino acid sequence: CATSRTGETQYF. V and J are TRBV15 and TRBJ2-5, with unresolved D. The germline gives CDR1 LNHNV, CDR2 YYDKDF (reference sequence). The CDR3 length is 12 residues. Trimming removed 2 bases at V and 5 bases at J, with 6 bases between.

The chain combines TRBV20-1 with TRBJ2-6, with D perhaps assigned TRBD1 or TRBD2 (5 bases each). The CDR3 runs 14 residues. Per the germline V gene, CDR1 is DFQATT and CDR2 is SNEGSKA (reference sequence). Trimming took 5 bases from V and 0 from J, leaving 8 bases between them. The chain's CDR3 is CSAPGTSGANVLTF. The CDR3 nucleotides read TGCAGTGCTCCTGGGACCTCTGGGGCCAACGTCCTGACTTTC.

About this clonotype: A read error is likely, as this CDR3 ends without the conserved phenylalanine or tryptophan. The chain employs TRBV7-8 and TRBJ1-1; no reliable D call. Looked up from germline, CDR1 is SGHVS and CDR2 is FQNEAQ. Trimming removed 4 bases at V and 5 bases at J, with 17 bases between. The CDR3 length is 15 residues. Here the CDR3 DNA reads TGTGCCAGCAGCTCCCTTTCTGCCCCGGGGACTGAAGCTTTCCTT. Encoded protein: CASSSLSAPGTEAFL.